A single sample gave rise to the 13 T cell receptor beta chains below, sequenced in a study of cytomegalovirus exposure and HLA in healthy donors listed by TCRdb under 2017. Preparation of the library involved the immunoSEQ multiplex PCR assay. For the multiplex PCR, a mixture combining 60 forward primers for TCR Vbeta segments and 13 reverse primers for TCR Jbeta segments was used. This immuneACCESS table, as held by TCRdb, lists in-frame sequences with V and J called but not all clones. Of the missing ones, under half trace to an unresolved V gene in checked studies; the others have no known cause. The sample table holds some 110,000 clones, of which 80% to 85% were seen once. The biggest ten clones account for 0.9% to 1.2% of the sample. Sequencing was done on a sample of PBMCs. The receptors shown here come from a woman in her 30s in good health and CMV-seronegative.

The sample holds one count of this clone. This chain connects TRBV29-1 to TRBJ2-7, with 7 bases lining up with TRBD1. Losses at the gene ends were 1 base for V and 3 bases for J; bases not matched to a gene: 9. CDR1 SQVTM and CDR2 ANQGSEA come from the germline V gene. The CDR3 runs 15 residues. Written as DNA, the CDR3 is TGCAGCGTTGAAGTAGACAGGGTGGGGCTCTACGAGCAGTACTTC. Translating it yields CSVEVDRVGLYEQYF.

The CDR3 DNA reads as TGCGCCAGCAGCATTACAGGGAACTATGGCTACACCTTC. This gives the protein CASSITGNYGYTF. The V call is TRBV5-1, the J call TRBJ1-2; a possible D gene is TRBD1 (6 bases). Trimming left V 4 bases short and J 2 bases short, with 9 bases between. Germline CDR1 SGHRS, CDR2 YFSETQ. The CDR3 runs 13 residues. The variable domain in full, completed from reference TRBV5-1 and TRBJ1-2, reads KAGVTQTPRYLIKTRGQQVTLSCSPISGHRSVSWYQQTPGQGLQFLFEYFSETQRNKGNFPGRFSGRQFSNSRSEMNVSTLELGDSALYLCASSITGNYGYTFGSGTRLTVV.

The chain's CDR3 is CASSQLRGGEQYF. The CDR3 DNA sequence: TGCGCCAGCAGCCAACTGCGGGGGGGCGAGCAGTACTTC. J is TRBJ2-7 and V is TRBV4-1, with 9 positions matching TRBD2. V gave up 2 bases and J gave up 6 bases; unmatched junction bases: 2. The CDR3 loop spans 13 amino acids. CDR1 is MGHRA and CDR2 is YSYEKL in the germline V gene.

The rearrangement joins TRBV6-1 to TRBJ2-5; 8 bases map to TRBD2. Per the germline V gene, CDR1 is MNHNS and CDR2 is SASEGT. The CDR3 runs 17 residues. V shed 0 bases and J 5 bases; nucleotides not matched to a gene: 11. Written as DNA, the CDR3 is TGTGCCAGCAGTGAAGCTTTAAGCGGGAGAACCGGGGAGACCCAGTACTTC. It is translated as CASSEALSGRTGETQYF.

This clone showed up just a few times. The chain uses TRBV14 and TRBJ2-7; 7 bases map to TRBD1. The CDR3 length is 14 residues. Germline CDR1 SGHDN, CDR2 FVKESK. Trimming took 5 bases from V and 1 from J; bases not matched to a gene: 5. The CDR3 sequence: CASSSSTGSYEQYF. CDR3 coding DNA: TGTGCCAGCAGCTCCTCGACAGGGTCCTACGAGCAGTACTTC.

The V call is TRBV6-5, the J call TRBJ1-2; a possible D gene is TRBD1 (5 bases). V shed 4 bases and J shed 6 bases, with 21 bases lying between them. CDR3 size: 16 residues. Germline CDR1 reads MNHEY; CDR2 reads SVGAGI. The CDR3: CASSSLLQDRENGYTF. In DNA, the CDR3 is TGTGCCAGCAGTTCCCTCCTTCAAGACAGAGAAAATGGCTACACCTTC.

This clone was detected only a few times. J is TRBJ2-1 and V is TRBV9; D is unresolved. The CDR3 is made up of 14 amino acids. V was pared by 0 bases and J by 5 bases, with 9 bases between. The V gene's germline CDR1 is SGDLS and CDR2 YYNGEE. The CDR3 DNA reads TGTGCCAGCAGCGTAGGGTATCGGGACAATGAGCAGTTCTTC. Translating gives CASSVGYRDNEQFF.

The V gene is TRBV30, the J gene TRBJ2-3; possibly TRBD2 for D (6 bases). Germline values: CDR1 GTSNPN, CDR2 SVGIG (reference sequence). Trimming removed 8 bases at V and 0 bases at J, with 24 bases between. The CDR3 loop spans 17 amino acids. The CDR3 here is CAGNRVGGTSSTDTQYF. CDR3 DNA sequence: TGTGCCGGCAACCGCGTGGGGGGTACCTCTAGCACAGATACGCAGTATTTT.

The chain couples TRBV6-1 to TRBJ1-2, with 8 bases fitting TRBD1. The CDR3 has 15 residues. The ends lost 3 bases at V and 1 base at J; junction bases unmatched: 4. The germline CDR1 and CDR2 sequences are MNHNS and SASEGT. CDR3 protein: CASSEMTGVNYGYTF. The CDR3 bases are TGTGCCAGCAGTGAGATGACAGGGGTTAACTATGGCTACACCTTC.

Only a few counts were recorded for this clone. The rearrangement links TRBV6-5 to TRBJ2-7, with 9 bases aligning to TRBD2. Germline trimming cut 5 bases from V and 4 bases from J; bases unmatched to any gene: 9. The CDR3 has 15 residues. Germline CDR1 MNHEY, CDR2 SVGAGI. Here the CDR3 reads CASSATGLAEYEQYF. For the CDR3, the DNA is TGTGCCAGCAGTGCCACGGGACTAGCAGAATACGAGCAGTACTTC.

The chain combines TRBV7-9 with TRBJ2-7, with a tentative D call TRBD2 (6 bases). This CDR3 has 15 amino acids. V was pared by 3 bases and J by 1 base, with 13 bases between. In germline, CDR1 is SEHNR, CDR2 FQNEAQ (reference sequence). The CDR3 DNA reads TGTGCCAGCAGCTTCGGCGGGATGAATTCCTACGAGCAGTACTTC. Translation gives CASSFGGMNSYEQYF.

The genes are TRBV19 and TRBJ2-1, with 12 bases lining up with TRBD2. There are 21 residues in the CDR3. Germline V gene sequence: CDR1 LNHDA, CDR2 SQIVND (reference sequence). V lost 1 base and J lost 9; bases outside the gene matches: 22. CDR3 amino acids: CASSIGRPGQGSLAGGGEQFF. CDR3 nucleotide sequence: TGTGCCAGTAGTATAGGGAGGCCGGGACAGGGTAGCCTAGCGGGGGGGGGTGAGCAGTTCTTC.

The V gene is TRBV5-1, the J gene TRBJ2-5; TRBD2 matches 8 bases. The CDR3 length is 16 residues. CDR1 and CDR2 (germline): SGHRS, YFSETQ. The junction had 11 bases not matched to a gene; V was cut back by 3 bases and J by 4 bases. As DNA, the CDR3 is TGCGCCAGCAGCTGGACCGGGACTAGGGACCTAGAGACCCAGTACTTC. It yields the protein CASSWTGTRDLETQYF. The variable domain in full, with the rest retrieved from reference TRBV5-1 and TRBJ2-5, is KAGVTQTPRYLIKTRGQQVTLSCSPISGHRSVSWYQQTPGQGLQFLFEYFSETQRNKGNFPGRFSGRQFSNSRSEMNVSTLELGDSALYLCASSWTGTRDLETQYFGPGTRLLVL.